Listed below are T cell receptor beta chains from one sample, sequenced in a study of T cell responses to AZD1222 COVID-19 vaccine. TCRdb's copy holds only in-frame clones and misses some; the assay was immunoSEQ multiplex PCR. Here the sample spans roughly 130,000 clones, roughly 90% being singletons. Here the sequenced sample was peripheral blood, taken on day 0 of AZD1222 vaccination. These receptors came from an adult in good health. The CDR3 runs from the conserved cysteine through the conserved F or W.

V gene: TRBV28
CDR3 protein: CASKLAGSYNEQFF

V gene: TRBV4-2
CDR3 protein: CASSPASRGGYEQYF

V gene: TRBV30
CDR3 protein: CAWSVLNEKLFF

V gene: TRBV5-4
CDR3 protein: CASSRELRSSGNTIYF

V gene: TRBV5-5
CDR3 protein: CASSLAFYTGELFF

V gene: TRBV27
CDR3 protein: CASSLSVGLAGGPRNEQFF

V gene: TRBV28
CDR3 protein: CASSTHPRDFDNSPLHF

V gene: TRBV9
CDR3 protein: CASSVESGRVTGELFF

V gene: TRBV7-2
CDR3 protein: CASSLTGYGTLNTEAFF

V gene: TRBV19
CDR3 protein: CASSIARGSNQPQHF

V gene: TRBV18
CDR3 protein: CASSPGQGEAFF

V gene: TRBV5-1
CDR3 protein: CASSIAGTGSSYEQYF

V gene: TRBV11-2
CDR3 protein: CASSRGATRETQYF

V gene: TRBV15
CDR3 protein: CATSRDPGSYNEQFF

V gene: TRBV12-3/TRBV12-4
CDR3 protein: CASSLGGEQYF

V gene: TRBV12-3/TRBV12-4
CDR3 protein: CASSPDRLPLHF

V gene: TRBV5-1
CDR3 protein: CASSGSGIAKNIQYF

V gene: TRBV10-3
CDR3 protein: CAIRPDRGASEAFF